A selection of T cell receptor beta chains follows, all from one sample in a study of CD8+ T cells in alopecia areata. Clones were sequenced by immunoSEQ multiplex PCR, and TCRdb holds only the in-frame ones, with some missing. The profile shows 250,000 or so clones, roughly 69% of them singletons. Sequenced here: CD4+ T cells sorted from blood, sampled at week 0. The receptors come from a human donor with alopecia areata. The CDR3 runs from the conserved cysteine through the conserved F or W. The D gene is left open where the match is weak.

TRBJ2-5 - TRBV6-5 CASTSPPGGTQYF
TRBJ1-5 - TRBV29-1 CSVEGGGGQPQHF
TRBJ2-5 - TRBV25-1 CASSESPPGETQYF
TRBJ2-5 - TRBV29-1 CSVGFRETQYF
TRBJ2-7 - TRBV29-1 CSVQDFPLGEQYF
TRBJ1-1 - TRBV5-6 CASSFMDAGNTEAFF
TRBJ2-1 - TRBV12-5 CASGFEHEQFF
TRBJ2-5 TRBD2 TRBV5-6 CASSSYPSGGETQYF
TRBJ1-1 - TRBV5-4 CASSLVGGIEAFF
TRBJ2-7 - TRBV7-8 CASTSSPRAGSNEQYF
TRBJ1-2 - TRBV27 CASSFAGFFQGYTF
TRBJ1-2 - TRBV6-5 CASSRRGEFGYGYTF
TRBJ2-3 - TRBV7-9 CASSPGTPQDTQYF
TRBJ1-6 - TRBV9 CASSPLGPPLHF
TRBJ1-4 - TRBV4-2 CASSPEAPNEKLFF
TRBJ1-2 - TRBV25-1 CASSEGRERGDYGYTF
TRBJ2-7 - TRBV2 CASSPEGNYEQYF
TRBJ1-6 TRBD1 TRBV19 CASSPTGGINSPLHF
TRBJ1-1 - TRBV30 CAWRINTEAFF
TRBJ2-5 - TRBV27 CASSFSVGRPQETQYF
TRBJ2-1 TRBD1 TRBV29-1 CSVVPSGTGPYNEQFF
TRBJ2-5 - TRBV7-9 CASSPNSQETQYF
TRBJ1-1 - TRBV9 CASSVSGSAYTEAFF
TRBJ2-1 TRBD2 TRBV11-2 CASSSSGGSYNEQFF
TRBJ2-2 TRBD1 TRBV4-3 CASSQDPQTGWFTGELFF
TRBJ1-2 - TRBV4-2 CASSQASMGNYGYTF
TRBJ1-5 - TRBV6-5 CASTQGGNQPQHF
TRBJ2-1 - TRBV6-5 CASRGLAFSEQFF
TRBJ1-5 - TRBV30 CAWSTGSDQPQHF
TRBJ1-5 TRBD1 TRBV7-8 CASSSRDRGRNQPQHF
TRBJ1-3 - TRBV30 CAWSVRQRSGNTIYF
TRBJ1-1 - TRBV25-1 CASSEGLWRGAAFF
TRBJ2-7 - TRBV7-2 CASSLGRTTYEQYF
TRBJ2-5 - TRBV20-1 CSASQETQYF
TRBJ2-2 - TRBV5-4 CASSFRITGELFF
TRBJ1-1 TRBD1 TRBV30 CAWNLAGTGGSGAFF